Included here is one TCR beta chain sequence, with context. Antigen: not known. In this CDR3 the conserved last residue, phenylalanine or tryptophan, is missing, so a read error is likely. The source of the sample is a study of tumor-infiltrating lymphocytes in primary liver carcinoma. At the level of the study: The patients, men and women alike, were aged 30 to 69 years. General study points: Tumor region pairs overlapped more than did tumor-adjacent and tumor-blood pairs.

The study co-extracted DNA and RNA from 20-30 mg of unsorted bulk tissue. The length of the CDR3 is 16 residues. CDR1 is SGHAT and CDR2 is FQNNGV in the germline V gene. TCR beta cDNA came from about 0.55 ug total RNA, primed with a constant-region primer. TCR beta libraries came from three nested multiplex PCR rounds using slightly modified ARM-PCR. The two initial PCR rounds, 9 to 11 cycles each, used TRBV1-TRBV30 forward and C-beta reverse primers. TCRdb used MiXCR to reprocess the multiplex PCR reads, holding one entry per CDR3 protein. In the table there are about 64,000 distinct CDR3 sequences, about 65% of which are singletons.

V gene TRBV11-2 combines with J gene TRBJ2-5; the D is unclear. Source material: liver tumor tissue from sampling region 4. Noted subset: tumor region T4, right-lateral pole. This sequence was found in a man in his forties with primary liver carcinoma and hepatitis B virus infection. CDR3 sequence (DNA): TGTGCCAGCAACTTAGGAGCTTTGGAAGGACAAGAGACCCAGTACTTA. This encodes CASNLGALEGQETQYL.